Listed here are 16 T cell receptor beta chains from one sample, sequenced in a study of T-cell reconstitution after alpha-beta-depleted transplantation in children. Unique molecular identifiers tagged the TCRbeta library. TCRdb redid the calling of the PCR reads with MiXCR, one entry per CDR3 protein. The data show about 440,000 distinct CDR3 sequences, with roughly 43% seen just once and 25% to 30% held by the top ten. The sequenced sample was PBMCs, obtained before TCRalphabeta/CD19-depleted stem cell transplant. The receptors here all came from a girl aged 2-10 years with aplastic anemia, due to receive a stem cell transplant.

Only a few counts were recorded for this clonotype. The chain links TRBV7-9 to TRBJ2-5; tentative D call: TRBD2 (5 bases). V gave up 8 bases and J gave up 3 bases, with 19 bases separating them. Germline loops: CDR1 SEHNR, CDR2 FQNEAQ (reference sequence). The CDR3 covers 15 residues. CDR3 DNA sequence: TGTGCCAGCGTTCTCCCGAGGGCAGGAGAAGAGACCCAGTACTTC. This gives the protein CASVLPRAGEETQYF.

This clonotype was counted between two and nine times. This chain uses TRBV5-6 with TRBJ1-6; 7 positions match TRBD1. Germline CDR1 and CDR2: SGHDT and YYEEEE. The CDR3 totals 14 residues. J gave up 9 bases and V 0 bases, and 3 bases lay outside the gene matches. The CDR3 is CASSLGTGPSPLHF. CDR3 DNA sequence: TGTGCCAGCAGCTTGGGGACAGGACCTTCACCCCTCCACTTT.

This clonotype was seen ten or more times. The V call is TRBV15, the J call TRBJ1-4, with D possibly being TRBD1 (6 bases). The germline CDR1 and CDR2 sequences are LNHNV and YYDKDF (reference sequence). V shed 1 base and J shed 5 bases, with 11 bases lying between them. There are 15 residues in the CDR3. The CDR3 DNA reads TGTGCCACCAGCAGAGGGGACACCCGGAATGAAAAACTGTTTTTT. It translates to CATSRGDTRNEKLFF.

This clonotype has ten or more counts. This chain uses TRBV20-1 with TRBJ2-7, with TRBD2 matching 8 bases. This CDR3 region has 13 residues. J lost 6 bases, V lost 6 bases, and 10 bases had no gene match. Germline CDR1 reads DFQATT; CDR2 reads SNEGSKA (reference sequence). The CDR3 is CSALGRAWGEQYF. The CDR3 DNA reads as TGCAGTGCCCTCGGGAGGGCTTGGGGCGAGCAGTACTTC.

The chain uses TRBV5-6 and TRBJ2-5; maybe TRBD2 (6 bases). CDR1 and CDR2 from the germline V gene are SGHDT and YYEEEE. The CDR3 runs to 15 residues. The germline V and J ends were trimmed by 3 bases and 4 bases, with 16 bases remaining between them. The CDR3 here is CASSSTRGALETQYF. The CDR3 bases are TGTGCCAGCAGCTCGACTAGAGGGGCGTTAGAGACCCAGTACTTC. Looking up the rest from reference TRBV5-6 and TRBJ2-5 gives the full variable domain: DAGVTQSPTHLIKTRGQQVTLRCSPKSGHDTVSWYQQALGQGPQFIFQYYEEEERQRGNFPDRFSGHQFPNYSSELNVNALLLGDSALYLCASSSTRGALETQYFGPGTRLLVL.

The sample holds a few counts of this clonotype. The V call is TRBV13, the J call TRBJ1-2, with 8 bases that match TRBD1. CDR1 is PRHDT and CDR2 is FYEKMQ in the germline V gene (reference sequence). V trimming: 6 bases; J trimming: 1 base; junction bases outside the gene matches: 10. There are 16 residues in the CDR3. The CDR3 coding sequence is TGTGCCAGCAGAGGGACAGGAGCGGACGGTAACTATGGCTACACCTTC. Translated: CASRGTGADGNYGYTF.

This clonotype was picked up a small number of times. The rearrangement joins TRBV20-1 to TRBJ1-2; TRBD1 agrees at 7 bases. The CDR3 consists of 14 residues. After removal of 5 bases from V and 4 bases from J, the junction contained 10 bases not matched to a gene. The germline CDR1 and CDR2 sequences are DFQATT and SNEGSKA (reference sequence). CDR3 protein: CSAEVDRLLYGYTF. CDR3 nucleotides: TGCAGTGCTGAAGTGGACAGGCTCCTCTATGGCTACACCTTC.

This clonotype was observed a few times. The chain links TRBV24-1 to TRBJ2-1; 9 bases agree with TRBD2. CDR1 is KGHDR, CDR2 SFDVKD, per germline. CDR3 size: 15 residues. V lost 4 bases and J lost 7; bases outside the gene matches: 7. The CDR3 here is CATSEREGLRNEQFF. CDR3 nucleotides: TGTGCCACCAGTGAGCGGGAGGGCCTTAGGAATGAGCAGTTCTTC.

V gene TRBV28 combines with J gene TRBJ1-6; 8 bases are shared with TRBD1. The J segment lost 4 bases and the V segment lost 5 bases, leaving 1 base of the junction unmatched. Germline-derived CDR1 and CDR2 are MDHEN and SYDVKM. This CDR3 region has 14 residues. In nucleotides, the CDR3 is TGTGCCAGCAGTCACAGGGGGTATAATTCACCCCTCCACTTT. Its protein product is CASSHRGYNSPLHF. Using reference TRBV28 and TRBJ1-6 for the parts outside the CDR3, the full variable domain is DVKVTQSSRYLVKRTGEKVFLECVQDMDHENMFWYRQDPGLGLRLIYFSYDVKMKEKGDIPEGYSVSREKKERFSLILESASTNQTSMYLCASSHRGYNSPLHFGNGTRLTVT.

The V call is TRBV11-2, the J call TRBJ2-1; TRBD2 agrees at 7 bases. V lost 1 base to trimming and J lost 4 bases; unmatched junction nucleotides: 16. Germline V CDR1 and CDR2: SGHAT, FQNNGV. The CDR3 runs to 19 residues. DNA of the CDR3: TGTGCCAGCAGCTTAGGTCCCCGTCTAGCGGCCCCTGGGTACAATGAGCAGTTCTTC. Encoded protein: CASSLGPRLAAPGYNEQFF.

The rearrangement uses TRBV5-1 and TRBJ2-7; 7 nucleotides align to TRBD1. Looked up from germline, CDR1 is SGHRS and CDR2 is YFSETQ. The V gene end was trimmed by 2 bases and the J gene end by 7 bases; junction bases not matched to a gene: 12. The CDR3 runs to 15 residues. This CDR3 is CASSFREQGRGEQYF. The CDR3 nucleotides are TGCGCCAGCAGCTTTCGTGAACAGGGGAGAGGAGAGCAGTACTTC.

The chain carries TRBV12-3 or TRBV12-4 and TRBJ2-7, with D perhaps matching TRBD2 (7 bases). Trimming took off 2 bases at V and 4 bases at J, with 12 bases between the two ends. CDR3 length equals 14 residues. The CDR3: CASSLTGGIYEQYF. The CDR3 coding sequence is TGTGCCAGCAGTTTAACGGGGGGCATTTACGAGCAGTACTTC.

This chain uses TRBV6-1 with TRBJ1-2; 9 nucleotides align to TRBD1. Germline lookup yields CDR1 MNHNS and CDR2 SASEGT. CDR3 length: 15 amino acids. V trimming: 6 bases; J trimming: 2 bases; junction bases outside the gene matches: 7. CDR3: CASRRGQGRNYGYTF. The CDR3, as DNA: TGTGCCAGCAGACGGGGACAGGGTCGAAACTATGGCTACACCTTC.

This clonotype was counted between two and nine times. The chain is built from TRBV5-1 and TRBJ2-2; no clear D. The V gene lost 5 bases and the J gene lost 7 bases, with 12 bases spanning the gap. The length of the CDR3 is 13 residues. Germline CDR1 SGHRS, CDR2 YFSETQ. The CDR3 protein is CASSNGRDGELFF. CDR3 DNA: TGCGCCAGCAGTAATGGACGCGACGGGGAGCTGTTTTTT.

The genes are TRBV4-2 and TRBJ2-3, with D unresolved. V lost 0 bases, J lost 2 bases, and 15 bases lay in between. The CDR3 has 17 residues. Germline V CDR1 and CDR2: LGHNA, YNFKEQ. The CDR3 reads CASSQDRNSLLTDTQYF. The CDR3 bases are TGTGCCAGCAGCCAAGATAGAAACAGCCTACTCACAGATACGCAGTATTTT.

The chain joins TRBV20-1 to TRBJ2-5, with TRBD2 matching over 9 bases. The CDR3 length is 16 residues. Germline loops: CDR1 DFQATT, CDR2 SNEGSKA (reference sequence). V lost 5 bases to trimming and J lost 5 bases; unmatched junction nucleotides: 15. The CDR3 protein is CSAPEIAGVRPETQYF. CDR3 bases: TGCAGTGCTCCCGAGATAGCGGGGGTACGGCCCGAGACCCAGTACTTC.